These 7 T cell receptor beta chains came from one sample sequenced in a study of early T cells in non-severe SARS-CoV-2 infection. TCRdb re-derived calls from the 5' RACE reads in MiXCR, one entry per CDR3 protein. The sample has some 45,000 distinct CDR3 sequences, around 4.1% seen once. Sequencing was carried out using whole blood. These TCRs come from an adult who was a healthcare worker with PCR-confirmed SARS-CoV-2 infection or an uninfected control (not recorded which).

This clonotype was observed many times. The CDR3 region has the DNA TGTGCCAGCACCGGTAGCTCCTACGAGCAGTACTTC. As protein: CASTGSSYEQYF. The chain links TRBV12-3 or TRBV12-4 to TRBJ2-7; unclear D gene. Trimming took 7 bases from V and 0 from J, leaving 7 bases between them. The CDR3 sequence is 12 residues long.

There are many counts of this clonotype. The rearrangement joins TRBV29-1 to TRBJ2-7, with D perhaps TRBD2 (6 bases). Trimming cost V 5 bases and J 2 bases, with 13 bases left between them. Germline V gives CDR1 SQVTM, CDR2 ANQGSEA. The CDR3 length is 13 residues. As DNA, the CDR3 is TGCAGCGTTTCCTACGGGAGAACCTACGAGCAGTACTTC. Encoded protein: CSVSYGRTYEQYF.

The rearrangement uses TRBV7-8 and TRBJ2-1; no clear D gene. This CDR3 is built from 16 residues. Germline V gene sequence: CDR1 SGHVS, CDR2 FQNEAQ. Trimming shortened V by 1 base and J by 4 bases, and 14 bases separated the two germline ends. CDR3 residues: CASSLGVRALYNEQFF. The CDR3, as DNA: TGTGCCAGCAGCTTAGGGGTAAGGGCCCTATACAATGAGCAGTTCTTC. Drawing the rest from reference TRBV7-8 and TRBJ2-1, the complete variable domain is GAGVSQSPRYKVAKRGQDVALRCDPISGHVSLFWYQQALGQGPEFLTYFQNEAQLDKSGLPSDRFFAERPEGSVSTLKIQRTQQEDSAVYLCASSLGVRALYNEQFFGPGTRLTVL.

This clonotype has at least ten counts. The chain is built from TRBV29-1 and TRBJ1-4; D gene uncertain. There are 12 residues in the CDR3. Germline lookup yields CDR1 SQVTM and CDR2 ANQGSEA. V shed 4 bases and J shed 8 bases, with 11 bases lying between them. The CDR3 is CSVGEGWEKLFF. CDR3 DNA sequence: TGCAGCGTTGGGGAGGGTTGGGAAAAACTGTTTTTT.

There are many counts of this clonotype. The V call is TRBV19, the J call TRBJ2-1, with D possibly TRBD2 on 5 matching bases. Germline CDR1 is LNHDA and CDR2 is SQIVND (reference sequence). This CDR3 spans 18 amino acids. V was pared by 3 bases and J by 4 bases, with 22 bases between. The CDR3 is CASSILGGVMSGYNEQFF. The DNA of the CDR3 is TGTGCCAGTAGTATTTTGGGTGGGGTTATGAGCGGATACAATGAGCAGTTCTTC.

The genes are TRBV2 and TRBJ2-7; no definite D call. From germline, CDR1 is SNHLY and CDR2 FYNNEI. Trimming cost V 6 bases and J 2 bases, with 5 bases left between them. This CDR3 has 11 amino acids. The CDR3 protein is CASSGAYEQYF. DNA for the CDR3: TGTGCCAGCAGCGGAGCCTACGAGCAGTACTTC.

This clonotype was observed at least ten times. This sequence joins TRBV6-6 and TRBJ1-5; D gene uncertain. CDR1 MNHNY and CDR2 SVGAGI come from the germline V gene (reference sequence). CDR3 size: 13 residues. V lost 2 bases and J 7 bases, leaving 9 bases between the germline ends. The CDR3 DNA is TGTGCCAGCAGTTACGACGGTAACCAGCCCCAGCATTTT. Amino acid sequence: CASSYDGNQPQHF.